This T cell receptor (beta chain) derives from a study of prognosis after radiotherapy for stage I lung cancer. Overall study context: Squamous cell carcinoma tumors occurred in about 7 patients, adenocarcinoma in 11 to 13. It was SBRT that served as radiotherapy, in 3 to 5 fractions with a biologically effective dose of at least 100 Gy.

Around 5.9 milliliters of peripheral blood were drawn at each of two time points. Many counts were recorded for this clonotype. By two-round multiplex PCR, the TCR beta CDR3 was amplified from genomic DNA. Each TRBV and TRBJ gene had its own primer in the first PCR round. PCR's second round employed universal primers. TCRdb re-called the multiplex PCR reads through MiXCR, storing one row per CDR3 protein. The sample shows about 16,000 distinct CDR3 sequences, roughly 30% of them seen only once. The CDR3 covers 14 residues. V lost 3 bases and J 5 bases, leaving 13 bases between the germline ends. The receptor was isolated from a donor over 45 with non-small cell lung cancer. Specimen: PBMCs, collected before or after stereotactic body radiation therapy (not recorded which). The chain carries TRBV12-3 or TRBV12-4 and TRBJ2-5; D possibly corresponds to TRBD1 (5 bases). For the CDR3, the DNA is TGTGCCAGCAGTTTGGTCCAGGGCCCGGAGACCCAGTACTTC. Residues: CASSLVQGPETQYF.